The 24 T cell receptor beta chains below come from one sample, sequenced in a study of cytomegalovirus exposure and HLA in healthy donors. Primers included in the PCR were 60 Vbeta and 13 Jbeta primers. Clones were read by immunoSEQ multiplex PCR, and TCRdb kept only the in-frame ones, dropping some. The sample has approximately 170,000 clones; about 59% are singletons. Sequenced material: PBMCs. The receptors here all came from a man in his forties in good health and CMV-seronegative.

This chain joins TRBV6-5 and TRBJ2-3, with unresolved D. CDR3 length: 12 residues. Germline lookup yields CDR1 MNHEY and CDR2 SVGAGI. Between the trimmed V and J ends, which lost 7 bases and 0 bases, there was a span of 5 bases. The CDR3 sequence: CASKTSTDTQYF. The CDR3 nucleotides are TGTGCCAGCAAGACTAGCACAGATACGCAGTATTTT.

The J gene is TRBJ1-4, the V gene TRBV5-4, with D unclear. The CDR3 runs 17 residues. CDR1 is SGHNT, CDR2 YYREEE, per germline (reference sequence). Trimming removed 0 bases from V and 7 bases from J, with 19 bases in between. The CDR3 region has the DNA TGTGCCAGCAGCTTGGGTCTTTTCGGGGATGGTTTTGAAAAACTGTTTTTT. Amino acids: CASSLGLFGDGFEKLFF. The whole variable domain, filled in from reference TRBV5-4 and TRBJ1-4, reads ETGVTQSPTHLIKTRGQQVTLRCSSQSGHNTVSWYQQALGQGPQFIFQYYREEENGRGNFPPRFSGLQFPNYSSELNVNALELDDSALYLCASSLGLFGDGFEKLFFGSGTQLSVL.

This chain joins TRBV5-4 and TRBJ2-2; D uncertain. V lost 4 bases and J lost 5, with 9 bases in between. Germline CDR1 and CDR2: SGHNT and YYREEE (reference sequence). The CDR3 runs 13 residues. The CDR3 DNA sequence: TGTGCCAGCAGCCCACTCCTGACCGGGGAGCTGTTTTTT. It codes for CASSPLLTGELFF.

This clone was counted a few times. The chain recombines TRBV6-6 with TRBJ2-1, with 12 nucleotides matching TRBD2. This CDR3 contains 15 residues. The trim removed 6 bases at V and 3 bases at J, leaving 3 bases unmatched. Germline V lookup: CDR1 MNHNY, CDR2 SVGAGI (reference sequence). The CDR3 loop is CASRRTSGDYNEQFF. The CDR3 DNA follows: TGTGCCAGCAGAAGGACTAGCGGGGACTACAATGAGCAGTTCTTC.

The rearrangement joins TRBV5-1 to TRBJ2-3; D remains unclear. V lost 1 base and J lost 3, with 6 bases in between. This CDR3 has 13 residues. CDR1 and CDR2 from the germline V gene are SGHRS and YFSETQ. The CDR3 region is CASSLSQTDTQYF. The CDR3 DNA reads TGCGCCAGCAGCTTGTCCCAAACAGATACGCAGTATTTT.

V is TRBV11-2 and J is TRBJ1-2, with D perhaps matching TRBD1 (5 bases). This CDR3 has 16 residues. Germline V CDR1 and CDR2: SGHAT, FQNNGV. V dropped 5 bases and J dropped 4 bases, with 20 bases sitting between them. The CDR3 region has the DNA TGTGCCAGCAGCCCACCCTCCCCGCAGGGAAGCTATGGCTACACCTTC. Translation: CASSPPSPQGSYGYTF.

The V call is TRBV5-1, the J call TRBJ2-6; the match to TRBD1 covers 8 bases. V shed 3 bases, J shed 0 bases, and the junction held 5 bases outside the gene matches. The CDR3 covers 17 residues. Germline V gene sequence: CDR1 SGHRS, CDR2 YFSETQ. The CDR3 reads CASSSQQGGSGANVLTF. The CDR3 coding sequence is TGCGCCAGCAGCTCCCAACAGGGGGGCTCTGGGGCCAACGTCCTGACTTTC.

This chain connects TRBV7-9 to TRBJ1-4; 7 nucleotides match TRBD1. Germline V gene lookup returns CDR1 SEHNR and CDR2 FQNEAQ (reference sequence). CDR3 size: 15 residues. Trimming removed 0 bases from V and 9 bases from J; junction bases left unmatched: 7. CDR3 region: CASSLAGRGSQKLFF. The CDR3 bases are TGTGCCAGCAGCTTAGCGGGCAGGGGGAGTCAAAAACTGTTTTTT.

The gene calls are TRBV12-5 and TRBJ1-2; D gene uncertain. CDR3 length: 16 residues. CDR1 and CDR2 from the germline V gene are LGHNT and FRNRAP. Trimming took 7 bases from V and 2 from J, leaving 20 bases between them. This CDR3 is CASARGGQSINYGYTF. The CDR3 nucleotides read TGTGCTAGTGCTCGGGGTGGGCAGAGCATCAACTATGGCTACACCTTC. The full variable domain, completed using reference TRBV12-5 and TRBJ1-2, is DARVTQTPRHKVTEMGQEVTMRCQPILGHNTVFWYRQTMMQGLELLAYFRNRAPLDDSGMPKDRFSAEMPDATLATLKIQPSEPRDSAVYFCASARGGQSINYGYTFGSGTRLTVV.

This rearrangement joins TRBV13 to TRBJ2-3, with TRBD1 as a possible D gene (6 bases). CDR3 length equals 13 residues. The germline V gene has CDR1 PRHDT and CDR2 FYEKMQ (reference sequence). With 4 bases removed from V and 10 bases from J, the gap between germline ends came to 15 bases. CDR3 nucleotide sequence: TGTGCCAGCAGCTCCCTCCGGACAGTCGCGCAGTATTTT. Translating it yields CASSSLRTVAQYF.

The V gene is TRBV27, the J gene TRBJ2-7; 7 bases agree with TRBD1. The CDR3 is made up of 13 amino acids. CDR1 is MNHEY and CDR2 is SMNVEV in the germline V gene (reference sequence). The V segment lost 6 bases and the J segment 4 bases; nucleotides outside the gene matches: 6. Here the CDR3 DNA reads TGTGCCAGCAGACTCCGGGACAGTTACGAGCAGTACTTC. As protein: CASRLRDSYEQYF.

In this sample, this clone turned up a few times. The V gene is TRBV18, the J gene TRBJ2-5; maybe TRBD2 (6 bases). The germline V and J ends were trimmed by 5 bases and 13 bases, with 17 bases remaining between them. Germline CDR1 KGHSH, CDR2 LQKENI. The length of the CDR3 is 12 residues. CDR3 sequence (DNA): TGTGCCAGCTCAGAGGAGGGTCGATCGGGGTACTTC. Amino acids: CASSEEGRSGYF.

The chain carries TRBV28 and TRBJ1-5; no firm D call. Germline lookup yields CDR1 MDHEN and CDR2 SYDVKM. V was trimmed by 0 bases and J by 7 bases, leaving 4 bases between them. The CDR3 is 12 amino acids. In nucleotides, the CDR3 is TGTGCCAGCAGTTTATGGGCCCAGCCCCAGCATTTT. Residues: CASSLWAQPQHF.

This clone was found a few times. V is TRBV5-1 and J is TRBJ2-7; D not certain. This CDR3 has 15 amino acids. V lost 5 bases to trimming and J lost 3 bases, with 18 bases between them. Germline CDR1 and CDR2: SGHRS and YFSETQ. CDR3 DNA: TGCGCCAGCAGGTTTACCGACACGCCAGGCTACGAGCAGTACTTC. Translated, it gives CASRFTDTPGYEQYF.

The J gene is TRBJ1-2, the V gene TRBV5-4; D perhaps matches TRBD1 (6 bases). From germline, CDR1 is SGHNT and CDR2 YYREEE (reference sequence). V was clipped by 0 bases and J by 7 bases, with 10 bases between them. This CDR3 region has 13 residues. The DNA of the CDR3 is TGTGCCAGCAGCTTGGGACAGGAGGCTGGCTACACCTTC. This translates into CASSLGQEAGYTF. Looking up the rest from reference TRBV5-4 and TRBJ1-2 gives the full variable domain: ETGVTQSPTHLIKTRGQQVTLRCSSQSGHNTVSWYQQALGQGPQFIFQYYREEENGRGNFPPRFSGLQFPNYSSELNVNALELDDSALYLCASSLGQEAGYTFGSGTRLTVV.

V gene TRBV6-5 combines with J gene TRBJ1-2, with a possible D match to TRBD1 (5 bases). Trimming took off 6 bases at V and 2 bases at J, with 10 bases between the two ends. Germline V CDR1 and CDR2: MNHEY, SVGAGI. The CDR3 is 13 residues long. The DNA of the CDR3 is TGTGCCAGCAGGTCCCGGGGGAACTATGGCTACACCTTC. Translated, it gives CASRSRGNYGYTF.

This clone turned up a few times. This rearrangement joins TRBV28 to TRBJ1-1; D possibly corresponds to TRBD1 (6 bases). This CDR3 region has 12 residues. CDR1 MDHEN and CDR2 SYDVKM come from the germline V gene. The ends were cut back, 3 bases at V and 7 bases at J, with 9 bases in the middle. As DNA, the CDR3 is TGTGCCAGCAGTTTGCCGACAGGTGAAGCTTTCTTT. Translating it yields CASSLPTGEAFF.

This clone was seen a handful of times. This chain links TRBV6-5 with TRBJ2-7; maybe TRBD2 (5 bases). V lost 6 bases to trimming and J lost 3 bases, with 18 bases between them. Germline V gene sequence: CDR1 MNHEY, CDR2 SVGAGI. CDR3 length equals 15 residues. The CDR3 reads CASRHKWPGIYEQYF. Written as DNA, the CDR3 is TGTGCCAGCAGGCACAAGTGGCCGGGGATCTACGAGCAGTACTTC.

The chain employs TRBV5-4 and TRBJ1-4; TRBD1 might be the D (5 bases). CDR1 and CDR2 from the germline V gene are SGHNT and YYREEE (reference sequence). The V end lost 2 bases, the J end lost 10 bases, and 12 bases lay between the germline ends. CDR3 size: 13 residues. The CDR3 sequence is CASSFGGTLKLFF. DNA for the CDR3: TGTGCCAGCAGCTTTGGAGGGACTTTAAAACTGTTTTTT.

V and J are TRBV11-2 and TRBJ2-3; 9 nucleotides match TRBD1. The J segment lost 5 bases and the V segment lost 4 bases, leaving 10 bases of the junction unmatched. Germline lookup yields CDR1 SGHAT and CDR2 FQNNGV. CDR3 length: 16 amino acids. This CDR3 is CASSSTRDREEDTQYF. The CDR3 DNA is TGTGCCAGCAGCTCCACTAGGGACAGGGAGGAAGATACGCAGTATTTT.

The rearrangement joins TRBV5-5 to TRBJ1-3; no firm D call. Deletions cut 2 bases from V and 4 bases from J, with 10 bases between. This CDR3 spans 14 amino acids. Germline values: CDR1 SGHKS, CDR2 YYEKEE (reference sequence). This CDR3 is CASSFPVSGNTIYF. The CDR3 region has the DNA TGTGCCAGCAGCTTCCCAGTCTCGGGAAACACCATATATTTT.

This clone showed up just a few times. The rearrangement links TRBV30 to TRBJ1-1; TRBD1 agrees at 7 bases. The CDR3 length is 13 residues. Germline CDR1 is GTSNPN and CDR2 is SVGIG (reference sequence). Unmatched junction bases numbered 4, after V lost 5 bases and J lost 1 base. CDR3 sequence reads: CAWETGRNTEAFF. CDR3 sequence (DNA): TGTGCCTGGGAGACAGGGAGGAACACTGAAGCTTTCTTT.

The chain combines TRBV18 with TRBJ2-7, with 7 positions matching TRBD2. There are 15 residues in the CDR3. CDR1 and CDR2 from the germline V gene are KGHSH and LQKENI. V shed 3 bases, J shed 3 bases, and the junction held 8 bases outside the gene matches. The CDR3 loop reads CASSPITGGSYEQYF. DNA for the CDR3: TGTGCCAGCTCACCCATTACGGGAGGTAGCTACGAGCAGTACTTC.

The V gene is TRBV5-4, the J gene TRBJ2-3; D gene unclear. V was cut by 4 bases and J by 0 bases, with 15 bases left in between. The CDR3 sequence is 16 residues long. Germline V lookup: CDR1 SGHNT, CDR2 YYREEE (reference sequence). CDR3 loop: CASSNPTLRSTDTQYF. The CDR3 DNA is TGTGCCAGCAGCAACCCTACCCTGAGAAGCACAGATACGCAGTATTTT.